A selection of T cell receptor beta chains follows, all from one sample in a study of shared clonotypes between healthy human individuals. Generated by immunoSEQ multiplex PCR, the TCRdb table keeps only in-frame clones and is missing some. This sample has about 2 million clones, with 85% to 95% found just once. Sequenced: naive CD4+ T cells sorted from blood. Receptor source: a man aged 18 to 30 in good health. CDR3s include the opening cysteine and the closing phenylalanine or tryptophan.

V,CDR3
TRBV5-8,CANRGDRNIQYF
TRBV29-1,CSVEGLAGGTRNIQYF
TRBV6-5,CASSYSNGPNTGELFF
TRBV2,CASRASPGVNTEAFF
TRBV18,CASSPDRDSPLHF
TRBV27,CASSWGGTSNWNEQFF
TRBV5-6,CASSFTGNQPQHF
TRBV2,CASSRDLGPGEQYF
TRBV6-1,CASSVGTVQNEQFF
TRBV10-3,CAITPGGNQPQHF
TRBV27,CASSGGMGRGVRYEQYF
TRBV5-1,CASSSGTAGVSPLHF
TRBV7-9,CASSLVSDYNEQFF
TRBV5-4,CASSSRENTGELFF
TRBV7-2,CASSHGDRGADTQYF
TRBV5-6,CASSLGGRGTQPQHF
TRBV5-6,CASSLVGGSESYEQYF
TRBV15,CATSRVASGSYEQYF
TRBV10-3,CAISPTGGVYEQYF
TRBV12-1,CASSWSDRGPCRYF
TRBV15,CATSRDEGGSYNEQFF